These 7 T cell receptor beta chains were sequenced from one sample in a study of blood T cells in healthy people across ages. A second PCR of 7 to 11 cycles used a sample-barcoded 5' primer and a J-beta primer mix. One entry per CDR3 protein, called by TCRdb with MiXCR from the 5' RACE reads. This table has around 600,000 distinct CDR3 sequences, around half appearing once. Source material: blood. The source of these receptors is a man of 80 years or more in good health.

With respect to this clonotype: This may arise from a read error, as a much more abundant clone is one base away. The chain uses TRBV6-6 and TRBJ2-7; the D gene is possibly TRBD1 (6 bases). The CDR3 extends over 14 amino acids. V dropped 8 bases and J dropped 3 bases, with 17 bases sitting between them. The V gene's germline CDR1 is MNHNY and CDR2 SVGAGI (reference sequence). CDR3: CASARGFEHYEQYF. The CDR3 DNA is TGTGCCAGCGCTAGGGGGTTTGAACACTACGAGCAGTACTTC.

This clonotype was found a few times. The DNA for the CDR3 is TGCAGTGCTAGGAGGGGATACAATGAGCAGTTCTTC. Translated: CSARRGYNEQFF. The rearrangement links TRBV20-1 to TRBJ2-1; the D gene could be TRBD1 or TRBD2 (5 bases each). Trimming removed 3 bases from V and 4 bases from J, with 7 bases in between. Germline V lookup: CDR1 DFQATT, CDR2 SNEGSKA (reference sequence). This CDR3 contains 12 residues.

The chain carries TRBV3-1 and TRBJ1-4; D ambiguous. Trimming removed 2 bases at V and 6 bases at J, with 10 bases between. CDR3 length: 14 residues. The germline gives CDR1 LGHDT, CDR2 YNNKEL (reference sequence). CDR3 DNA sequence: TGTGCCAGCAGCCAAACCCGGTCGGATGAAAAACTGTTTTTT. It is translated as CASSQTRSDEKLFF.

The J gene is TRBJ1-5, the V gene TRBV10-3; D not certain. CDR1 and CDR2 (germline): ENHRY, SYGVKD. The CDR3 loop spans 16 amino acids. Trimming cost V 0 bases and J 0 bases, with 9 bases left between them. CDR3 in DNA: TGTGCCATCAGTGAGTCGGCGGATGATAGCAATCAGCCCCAGCATTTT. Translation: CAISESADDSNQPQHF.

The V call is TRBV5-1, the J call TRBJ2-3; 15 bases match TRBD2. In germline, CDR1 is SGHRS, CDR2 YFSETQ. CDR3 length equals 17 residues. With V trimmed by 3 bases and J by 0 bases, 2 bases remained unmatched. CDR3 in amino acids: CASSWGLAGGSTDTQYF. Here the CDR3 DNA reads TGCGCCAGCAGCTGGGGACTAGCGGGAGGAAGCACAGATACGCAGTATTTT.

The chain uses TRBV19 and TRBJ2-5, with TRBD1 identical over 9 bases. The CDR3 sequence is 14 residues long. Germline assignment: CDR1 LNHDA and CDR2 SQIVND (reference sequence). V was pared by 9 bases and J by 2 bases, with 7 bases of the junction left unmatched. The CDR3 reads CASAGQGVQETQYF. CDR3 in DNA: TGTGCCAGCGCGGGACAGGGAGTTCAAGAGACCCAGTACTTC. Full variable domain (remainder filled in from reference TRBV19 and TRBJ2-5): DGGITQSPKYLFRKEGQNVTLSCEQNLNHDAMYWYRQDPGQGLRLIYYSQIVNDFQKGDIAEGYSVSREKKESFPLTVTSAQKNPTAFYLCASAGQGVQETQYFGPGTRLLVL.

This clonotype was observed at least ten times. This may be a read error: a much more frequent sequence differs by one nucleotide. The chain uses TRBV7-2 and TRBJ2-7, with TRBD1 matching over 8 bases. Germline-derived CDR1 and CDR2 are SGHTA and FQGNSA. This CDR3 comprises 13 residues. V trimming: 4 bases; J trimming: 1 base; junction bases outside the gene matches: 0. The CDR3 loop is CASSWDRSYEQYF. The DNA of the CDR3 is TGTGCCAGCAGCTGGGACAGGTCCTACGAGCAGTACTTC.